This passage covers 24 T cell receptor beta chains from one sample sequenced in a study of blood T cell repertoires in COVID-19. TCRdb's table, derived via immunoSEQ multiplex PCR, lists solely in-frame clones and lacks some. Of about 310,000 clones in the sample, around 84% were seen once. Input material: PBMCs or T cells enriched from blood (not recorded which). These receptors came from a woman in her 30s who had been exposed to COVID-19.

The chain uses TRBV5-4 and TRBJ2-1, with 8 nucleotides matching TRBD2. CDR3 length equals 15 residues. The germline CDR1 and CDR2 sequences are SGHNT and YYREEE (reference sequence). CDR3: CASQGGLALYNEQFF. In DNA form, the CDR3 reads TGTGCTTCTCAGGGTGGACTAGCTCTTTACAATGAGCAGTTCTTC.

V usage is TRBV4-1 and J usage is TRBJ2-1; 9 bases fit TRBD2. Germline V gene lookup returns CDR1 MGHRA and CDR2 YSYEKL. Losses at the gene ends were 5 bases for V and 3 bases for J; bases not matched to a gene: 2. The CDR3 totals 14 residues. CDR3 sequence reads: CASSVAGDYNEQFF. For the CDR3, the DNA is TGCGCCAGCAGCGTAGCGGGGGACTACAATGAGCAGTTCTTC.

V gene TRBV6-4 combines with J gene TRBJ2-3; weak D call: TRBD2 (5 bases). Germline V gene lookup returns CDR1 MRHNA and CDR2 SNTAGT. Trimming stripped 0 bases from V and 6 bases from J, with 13 bases between. CDR3 length equals 15 residues. The CDR3 protein is CASSDSGVVRDTQYF. The CDR3 bases are TGTGCCAGCAGTGACTCGGGAGTAGTCAGGGATACGCAGTATTTT.

This clone showed up just once. This chain uses TRBV6-4 with TRBJ1-2; TRBD1 agrees at 7 bases. This CDR3 has 14 residues. CDR1 is MRHNA, CDR2 SNTAGT, per germline. Trimming removed 5 bases from V and 2 bases from J; junction bases left unmatched: 5. In DNA, the CDR3 is TGTGCCAGCAGTCCAGGGGGACAGAACTATGGCTACACCTTC. Translating gives CASSPGGQNYGYTF.

Points on this clone: This CDR3 is also generated by other DNA sequences in the sample. J is TRBJ2-7 and V is TRBV6-5; D is possibly TRBD2 (5 bases). Germline V gene sequence: CDR1 MNHEY, CDR2 SVGAGI. The CDR3 sequence is 15 residues long. V was shortened by 6 bases and J by 1 base, with 16 bases between the two germline ends. The CDR3 DNA follows: TGTGCCAGCAGCAGTTTGGACTTGTCGTCCTACGAGCAGTACTTC. Translated, it gives CASSSLDLSSYEQYF.

The chain has TRBV9 and TRBJ1-3; D gene ambiguous. V lost 1 base, J lost 0 bases, and 5 bases lay in between. Germline V lookup: CDR1 SGDLS, CDR2 YYNGEE. The CDR3 totals 14 residues. The CDR3 protein is CASSVLSSGNTIYF. In nucleotides, the CDR3 is TGTGCCAGCAGCGTACTGAGCTCTGGAAACACCATATATTTT.

This sequence joins TRBV5-5 and TRBJ1-1; TRBD1 is a possible D gene (6 bases). Germline V gives CDR1 SGHKS, CDR2 YYEKEE (reference sequence). The CDR3 has 16 amino acids. Deletions cut 4 bases from V and 0 bases from J, with 16 bases between. Written as DNA, the CDR3 is TGTGCCAGCAGCGTAAGTTTACAGGGCATGAACACTGAAGCTTTCTTT. Protein product: CASSVSLQGMNTEAFF. Together with reference TRBV5-5 and TRBJ1-1, the CDR3 gives the full variable domain: DAGVTQSPTHLIKTRGQQVTLRCSPISGHKSVSWYQQVLGQGPQFIFQYYEKEERGRGNFPDRFSARQFPNYSSELNVNALLLGDSALYLCASSVSLQGMNTEAFFGQGTRLTVV.

This clone was counted between two and nine times. The V and J genes are TRBV11-2 and TRBJ2-7, with unresolved D. Deletions cut 5 bases from V and 3 bases from J, with 11 bases between. The CDR3 loop spans 13 amino acids. Germline CDR1 and CDR2: SGHAT and FQNNGV. The CDR3 reads CASSLKSHYEQYF. As DNA, the CDR3 is TGTGCCAGCAGCCTGAAAAGCCACTACGAGCAGTACTTC. Drawing the rest from reference TRBV11-2 and TRBJ2-7, the complete variable domain is EAGVAQSPRYKIIEKRQSVAFWCNPISGHATLYWYQQILGQGPKLLIQFQNNGVVDDSQLPKDRFSAERLKGVDSTLKIQPAKLEDSAVYLCASSLKSHYEQYFGPGTRLTVT.

The V and J genes are TRBV27 and TRBJ1-4, with 7 bases identical to TRBD1. This CDR3 is 14 amino acids long. V was pared by 6 bases and J by 5 bases, with 6 bases of the junction left unmatched. The germline CDR1 and CDR2 sequences are MNHEY and SMNVEV (reference sequence). The CDR3 DNA reads as TGTGCCAGCAGAAGGGGACAGAGAAATGAAAAACTGTTTTTT. Translation: CASRRGQRNEKLFF.

The chain joins TRBV28 to TRBJ1-5; 11 bases agree with TRBD1. Losses at the gene ends were 3 bases for V and 6 bases for J; bases not matched to a gene: 4. CDR1 and CDR2 (germline): MDHEN, SYDVKM. The CDR3 runs to 15 residues. CDR3 sequence: CASSLGQGVGQPQHF. The CDR3 nucleotides read TGTGCCAGCAGTTTGGGACAGGGGGTCGGTCAGCCCCAGCATTTT.

The rearrangement links TRBV12-5 to TRBJ2-3; 8 bases line up with TRBD1. The V gene's germline CDR1 is LGHNT and CDR2 FRNRAP. Trimming cost V 7 bases and J 0 bases; bases outside gene matches: 12. The CDR3 length is 17 residues. CDR3 sequence: CASAITTGGTSTDTQYF. Here the CDR3 DNA reads TGTGCTAGTGCCATAACTACAGGGGGTACCAGCACAGATACGCAGTATTTT.

The chain links TRBV27 to TRBJ2-7; TRBD2 might be the D (6 bases). CDR3 length: 13 amino acids. In germline, CDR1 is MNHEY, CDR2 SMNVEV (reference sequence). Trimming left V 2 bases short and J 4 bases short, with 9 bases between. CDR3: CASSLGTQYEQYF. The CDR3 bases are TGTGCCAGCAGTTTAGGGACTCAGTACGAGCAGTACTTC.

Only a few counts were recorded for this clone. The rearrangement joins TRBV30 to TRBJ1-2; 8 nucleotides agree with TRBD1. This CDR3 is 12 amino acids long. Trimming took 0 bases from V and 6 from J; bases not matched to a gene: 0. The germline V gene encodes CDR1 GTSNPN and CDR2 SVGIG (reference sequence). The CDR3 is CAWSVTGDGYTF. The CDR3 DNA reads as TGTGCCTGGAGTGTGACAGGGGATGGCTACACCTTC.

The chain uses TRBV28 and TRBJ1-5; D uncertain. V was clipped by 6 bases and J by 0 bases, with 9 bases between them. CDR3 length: 14 residues. Germline V gene sequence: CDR1 MDHEN, CDR2 SYDVKM. DNA of the CDR3: TGTGCCAGCAGGGAGTATAATAGCAATCAGCCCCAGCATTTT. It encodes CASREYNSNQPQHF.

This clone occurred a few times. The rearrangement uses TRBV28 and TRBJ1-3; D unclear. CDR1 and CDR2 from the germline V gene are MDHEN and SYDVKM. CDR3 length equals 12 residues. V dropped 7 bases and J dropped 2 bases, with 6 bases sitting between them. The chain's CDR3 is CASISTGNTIYF. In DNA form, the CDR3 reads TGTGCCAGCATTTCAACTGGAAACACCATATATTTT. Variable domain in full (rest from reference TRBV28 and TRBJ1-3): DVKVTQSSRYLVKRTGEKVFLECVQDMDHENMFWYRQDPGLGLRLIYFSYDVKMKEKGDIPEGYSVSREKKERFSLILESASTNQTSMYLCASISTGNTIYFGEGSWLTVV.

This clone was detected only once. The V gene is TRBV3-1 (or the pseudogene TRBV3-2), the J gene TRBJ1-5; D gene unclear. Germline loops: CDR1 LGHDT, CDR2 YNNKEL (reference sequence). V was trimmed by 0 bases and J by 7 bases, leaving 13 bases between them. The CDR3 sequence is 15 residues long. The CDR3 spells CASSQDWGGNQPQHF. The CDR3 bases are TGTGCCAGCAGCCAAGATTGGGGAGGGAACCAGCCCCAGCATTTT.

This clone showed up just a few times. The rearrangement links TRBV28 to TRBJ1-1, with D unclear. The V gene's germline CDR1 is MDHEN and CDR2 SYDVKM. V shed 5 bases and J shed 4 bases, with 8 bases lying between them. CDR3 length equals 12 residues. CDR3 nucleotide sequence: TGTGCCAGCAGTCTTGAGGGCACTGAAGCTTTCTTT. Translated: CASSLEGTEAFF.

V and J are TRBV12-5 and TRBJ2-2; perhaps TRBD2 as D (5 bases). Germline V gene sequence: CDR1 LGHNT, CDR2 FRNRAP. The V and J ends lost 1 base and 6 bases respectively, with 9 bases between them. The CDR3 consists of 14 residues. The CDR3 bases are TGTGCTAGTGGTTTGGAAACTAGATCCGGGGAGCTGTTTTTT. This sequence encodes CASGLETRSGELFF.

The table lists this clone with a count of one. The chain has TRBV18 and TRBJ2-1; 12 bases fit TRBD2. The CDR3 extends over 16 amino acids. V lost 4 bases to trimming and J lost 3 bases; unmatched junction nucleotides: 4. CDR1 is KGHSH, CDR2 LQKENI, per germline. CDR3 nucleotide sequence: TGTGCCAGCTCACTAGGACTAGCGGGGTTCTACAATGAGCAGTTCTTC. Its protein is CASSLGLAGFYNEQFF.

CDR3 protein: CASTPGLGRSFF. The CDR3 DNA reads TGTGCCAGCACCCCGGGGTTAGGGAGGTCTTTCTTT. The V gene is TRBV2, the J gene TRBJ1-1; no clear D. The CDR3 spans 12 residues. V gave up 7 bases and J gave up 12 bases, with 18 bases separating them. Germline values: CDR1 SNHLY, CDR2 FYNNEI.

The CDR3 loop reads CASSPFVTGGEQYF. The DNA for the CDR3 is TGCGCCAGCAGCCCGTTCGTGACAGGGGGAGAGCAGTACTTC. This chain joins TRBV4-1 and TRBJ2-7, with 9 bases identical to TRBD1. Germline values: CDR1 MGHRA, CDR2 YSYEKL. The CDR3 extends over 14 amino acids. The V gene end was trimmed by 4 bases and the J gene end by 7 bases; junction bases not matched to a gene: 8.

This clone turned up a few times. CDR3 amino acids: CASSLASGQAGELFF. The DNA for the CDR3 is TGTGCCAGCAGCTTAGCGTCGGGACAGGCCGGGGAGCTGTTTTTT. The chain carries TRBV7-9 and TRBJ2-2, with 8 bases aligning to TRBD1. CDR1 is SEHNR, CDR2 FQNEAQ, per germline (reference sequence). The CDR3 is 15 amino acids. The J segment lost 6 bases and the V segment lost 0 bases, leaving 3 bases of the junction unmatched. Together with reference TRBV7-9 and TRBJ2-2, the CDR3 gives the full variable domain: DTGVSQNPRHKITKRGQNVTFRCDPISEHNRLYWYRQTLGQGPEFLTYFQNEAQLEKSRLLSDRFSAERPKGSFSTLEIQRTEQGDSAMYLCASSLASGQAGELFFGEGSRLTVL.

V gene TRBV27 combines with J gene TRBJ1-2; 8 bases map to TRBD1. The CDR3 consists of 13 residues. The germline gives CDR1 MNHEY, CDR2 SMNVEV (reference sequence). The trim removed 6 bases at V and 4 bases at J, leaving 4 bases unmatched. CDR3 sequence reads: CASRYTGGYGYTF. As DNA, the CDR3 is TGTGCCAGCAGGTATACAGGGGGCTATGGCTACACCTTC.

The V gene is TRBV12-3 or TRBV12-4, the J gene TRBJ2-5, with D hard to call. The CDR3 runs to 13 residues. Trimming pared 3 bases from V and 2 bases from J, leaving 7 bases between. The CDR3 region has the DNA TGTGCCAGCAGTTTCTTCAGTCAAGAGACCCAGTACTTC. Its translation is CASSFFSQETQYF.